These 30 T cell receptor beta chains originate from one sample sequenced in a study of cytomegalovirus exposure and HLA in healthy donors. This table comes from immunoSEQ multiplex PCR, and its TCRdb copy is limited to in-frame clones, with some not included. This table has roughly 180,000 clones, around nine tenths appearing once. Sequencing was performed on PBMCs. Source of these receptors: a man aged 25-40 years in good health and CMV-seropositive.

This rearrangement joins TRBV7-2 to TRBJ1-2; D perhaps matches TRBD1 (6 bases). V was clipped by 3 bases and J by 5 bases, with 10 bases between them. This CDR3 is 13 amino acids long. The germline CDR1 and CDR2 sequences are SGHTA and FQGNSA. The CDR3 nucleotides are TGTGCCAGCAGCTTGGAGGGGGTGTATGGCTACACCTTC. As protein: CASSLEGVYGYTF.

The V and J genes are TRBV7-9 and TRBJ1-3, with 7 bases identical to TRBD1. J was trimmed by 5 bases and V by 4 bases; bases with no gene match: 5. This CDR3 is built from 14 residues. From germline, CDR1 is SEHNR and CDR2 FQNEAQ (reference sequence). CDR3 DNA sequence: TGTGCCAGCAGCTCGACAGGGATCCGAAACACCATATATTTT. Amino acid sequence: CASSSTGIRNTIYF.

This chain joins TRBV5-1 and TRBJ1-1; D unresolved. The germline V gene encodes CDR1 SGHRS and CDR2 YFSETQ. V dropped 1 base and J dropped 2 bases, with 9 bases sitting between them. The CDR3 contains 14 residues. The CDR3 nucleotides are TGCGCCAGCAGCTTGAGTCCAGATAACACTGAAGCTTTCTTT. Translating gives CASSLSPDNTEAFF.

The chain couples TRBV19 to TRBJ1-5; possible D gene TRBD1, 5 bases. V shed 1 base and J shed 7 bases, with 11 bases lying between them. Germline V CDR1 and CDR2: LNHDA, SQIVND (reference sequence). The CDR3 loop spans 14 amino acids. This chain's CDR3 is CASSIGGGAQPQHF. The CDR3, as DNA: TGTGCCAGTAGTATAGGGGGAGGGGCCCAGCCCCAGCATTTT. Full variable domain (rest looked up from reference TRBV19 and TRBJ1-5): DGGITQSPKYLFRKEGQNVTLSCEQNLNHDAMYWYRQDPGQGLRLIYYSQIVNDFQKGDIAEGYSVSREKKESFPLTVTSAQKNPTAFYLCASSIGGGAQPQHFGDGTRLSIL.

DNA of the CDR3: TGTGCCAGCAGCTCTCTGGGACTAGCGCTAGATAGCACAGATACGCAGTATTTT. Translation: CASSSLGLALDSTDTQYF. The chain recombines TRBV28 with TRBJ2-3; TRBD2 agrees at 10 bases. Trimming took 6 bases from V and 0 from J; bases not matched to a gene: 12. CDR3 size: 18 residues. The V gene's germline CDR1 is MDHEN and CDR2 SYDVKM.

The table lists this clone with a count of one. The chain joins TRBV28 to TRBJ2-7, with a possible D match to TRBD2 (6 bases). The CDR3 is made up of 12 amino acids. Trimming removed 7 bases at V and 6 bases at J, with 13 bases between. The V gene's germline CDR1 is MDHEN and CDR2 SYDVKM. The CDR3 DNA is TGTGCCAGCACCGCGACTAGGGGCGAGCAGTACTTC. This sequence encodes CASTATRGEQYF. The whole variable domain, filled in from reference TRBV28 and TRBJ2-7, reads DVKVTQSSRYLVKRTGEKVFLECVQDMDHENMFWYRQDPGLGLRLIYFSYDVKMKEKGDIPEGYSVSREKKERFSLILESASTNQTSMYLCASTATRGEQYFGPGTRLTVT.

This clone was recorded once. V usage is TRBV30 and J usage is TRBJ1-5; no clear D. This CDR3 is built from 14 residues. CDR1 and CDR2 from the germline V gene are GTSNPN and SVGIG (reference sequence). Trimming took off 3 bases at V and 0 bases at J, with 9 bases between the two ends. CDR3 protein: CAWSAARSNQPQHF. The CDR3 region has the DNA TGTGCCTGGAGCGCAGCCCGTAGCAATCAGCCCCAGCATTTT.

The V and J genes are TRBV28 and TRBJ1-5; a possible D gene is TRBD1 (5 bases). The germline V gene encodes CDR1 MDHEN and CDR2 SYDVKM. The CDR3 extends over 15 amino acids. Trimming removed 3 bases from V and 6 bases from J, with 15 bases in between. The CDR3 DNA reads TGTGCCAGCAGTTTGGTAGTTAGGGGAGGTCAGCCCCAGCATTTT. Protein sequence: CASSLVVRGGQPQHF.

The chain couples TRBV4-1 to TRBJ1-5; D is ambiguous. The CDR3 consists of 16 residues. V lost 0 bases, J lost 1 base, and 10 bases lay in between. CDR1 and CDR2 from the germline V gene are MGHRA and YSYEKL. CDR3 protein: CASSQDPGKSNQPQHF. CDR3 in DNA: TGCGCCAGCAGCCAAGATCCCGGGAAAAGCAATCAGCCCCAGCATTTT.

V is TRBV2 and J is TRBJ2-7; TRBD2 aligns across 10 bases. This CDR3 comprises 16 residues. CDR1 is SNHLY, CDR2 FYNNEI, per germline. With V trimmed by 7 bases and J by 1 base, 10 bases remained unmatched. CDR3 bases: TGTGCCAGCATAAGGGATGCGGGACTAGCGTCCTACGAGCAGTACTTC. It specifies CASIRDAGLASYEQYF.

The chain uses TRBV11-3 and TRBJ2-7, with TRBD1 matching 7 bases. The germline CDR1 and CDR2 sequences are SGHNT and YENEEA. Trimming removed 5 bases from V and 6 bases from J; junction bases left unmatched: 10. This CDR3 has 14 residues. The CDR3 spells CASSPQGTESEQYF. The CDR3 nucleotides are TGTGCCAGCAGCCCCCAGGGGACAGAGAGCGAGCAGTACTTC.

This clone has just a few counts. This chain links TRBV2 with TRBJ2-3; 7 nucleotides line up with TRBD1. With 7 bases clipped from V and 3 bases from J, the junction kept 7 bases outside the gene matches. There are 14 residues in the CDR3. Germline-derived CDR1 and CDR2 are SNHLY and FYNNEI. The DNA of the CDR3 is TGTGCCAGCACGTGGGACAGTGCAACAGATACGCAGTATTTT. Translation: CASTWDSATDTQYF.

The CDR3 DNA sequence: TGTGCCAGCAGCGGAGGGGAGGAGGGAGTGGTTGGCGAGCAGTACTTC. Translating gives CASSGGEEGVVGEQYF. The rearrangement links TRBV9 to TRBJ2-7; TRBD2 might be the D (6 bases). The germline V and J ends were trimmed by 3 bases and 6 bases, with 22 bases remaining between them. There are 16 residues in the CDR3. Per germline, CDR1 SGDLS and CDR2 YYNGEE.

This clone is a singleton in its sample. The CDR3 spells CAWSLLTNEKLFF. The DNA for the CDR3 is TGTGCCTGGAGTTTACTGACTAATGAAAAACTGTTTTTT. The rearrangement links TRBV30 to TRBJ1-4; D is undetermined. This CDR3 has 13 residues. V lost 2 bases and J 2 bases, leaving 6 bases between the germline ends. Germline V lookup: CDR1 GTSNPN, CDR2 SVGIG (reference sequence).

The rearrangement links TRBV6-5 to TRBJ2-1, with D unclear. The CDR3 has 13 residues. Germline V gene sequence: CDR1 MNHEY, CDR2 SVGAGI. The V end lost 4 bases, the J end lost 4 bases, and 8 bases lay between the germline ends. CDR3 loop: CASSWGRYNEQFF. CDR3 DNA sequence: TGTGCCAGCAGTTGGGGTCGGTACAATGAGCAGTTCTTC.

This chain connects TRBV15 to TRBJ2-3; 15 bases line up with TRBD2. CDR1 is LNHNV and CDR2 is YYDKDF in the germline V gene (reference sequence). Losses at the gene ends were 0 bases for V and 2 bases for J; bases not matched to a gene: 6. The CDR3 runs to 19 residues. The DNA for the CDR3 is TGTGCCACCAGCAGAGAAGGGACTAGCGGGAGGAGGGCCACAGATACGCAGTATTTT. Amino acids: CATSREGTSGRRATDTQYF. The full variable domain, with the rest looked up from reference TRBV15 and TRBJ2-3, is DAMVIQNPRYQVTQFGKPVTLSCSQTLNHNVMYWYQQKSSQAPKLLFHYYDKDFNNEADTPDNFQSRRPNTSFCFLDIRSPGLGDTAMYLCATSREGTSGRRATDTQYFGPGTRLTVL.

The V and J genes are TRBV2 and TRBJ2-1; 10 positions match TRBD1. Unmatched junction bases numbered 6, after V lost 8 bases and J lost 5 bases. The CDR3 consists of 14 residues. Per germline, CDR1 SNHLY and CDR2 FYNNEI. The CDR3: CASGRDRGDNEQFF. For the CDR3, the DNA is TGTGCCAGCGGCCGGGACAGGGGCGACAATGAGCAGTTCTTC. The complete variable domain, with remaining parts taken from reference TRBV2 and TRBJ2-1, reads EPEVTQTPSHQVTQMGQEVILRCVPISNHLYFYWYRQILGQKVEFLVSFYNNEISEKSEIFDDQFSVERPDGSNFTLKIRSTKLEDSAMYFCASGRDRGDNEQFFGPGTRLTVL.

The chain employs TRBV7-6 and TRBJ2-2; D uncertain. Germline V gene data show CDR1 as SGHVS and CDR2 as FNYEAQ. CDR3 length: 16 amino acids. V was clipped by 0 bases and J by 0 bases, with 8 bases between them. The CDR3 reads CASSLARPANTGELFF. The DNA for the CDR3 is TGTGCCAGCAGCTTAGCCAGGCCCGCGAACACCGGGGAGCTGTTTTTT.

This chain joins TRBV19 and TRBJ2-7, with TRBD2 matching 7 bases. This CDR3 spans 15 amino acids. Trimming removed 0 bases from V and 5 bases from J; junction bases left unmatched: 7. Germline assignment: CDR1 LNHDA and CDR2 SQIVND (reference sequence). The CDR3 sequence is CASSIDRAGPDEQYF. The CDR3 nucleotides read TGTGCCAGTAGTATAGATAGAGCGGGACCGGACGAGCAGTACTTC.

The rearrangement links TRBV6-6 to TRBJ2-1, with TRBD1 identical over 8 bases. With V trimmed by 5 bases and J by 5 bases, 5 bases remained unmatched. Per germline, CDR1 MNHNY and CDR2 SVGAGI (reference sequence). This CDR3 has 14 amino acids. The CDR3 sequence: CASSPQGGNNEQFF. As DNA, the CDR3 is TGTGCCAGCAGTCCACAGGGGGGTAACAATGAGCAGTTCTTC.

The chain joins TRBV6-5 to TRBJ1-1, with a tentative D call TRBD1 (6 bases). The CDR3 totals 14 residues. V lost 7 bases and J 4 bases, leaving 16 bases between the germline ends. CDR1 MNHEY and CDR2 SVGAGI come from the germline V gene. The CDR3 is CASKQSDRSTEAFF. DNA for the CDR3: TGTGCCAGCAAACAATCCGACAGGTCCACTGAAGCTTTCTTT.

The chain recombines TRBV11-1 with TRBJ2-5, with TRBD2 identical over 9 bases. J was trimmed by 1 base and V by 1 base; bases with no gene match: 4. The CDR3 totals 16 residues. Looked up from germline, CDR1 is SGHAT and CDR2 is FQDESV (reference sequence). CDR3 protein: CASSLGQRGAQETQYF. CDR3 DNA: TGTGCCAGCAGCTTAGGCCAGCGGGGGGCCCAAGAGACCCAGTACTTC.

Notes on this clone: Other DNA sequences in the same sample also yield this CDR3. CDR3 DNA: TGTGCCAGTAGTATCCCGGGAGCCTACAATGAGCAGTTCTTC. It specifies CASSIPGAYNEQFF. The rearrangement uses TRBV19 and TRBJ2-1; possible D gene TRBD2, 6 bases. Trimming cost V 3 bases and J 2 bases, with 8 bases left between them. CDR1 is LNHDA, CDR2 SQIVND, per germline (reference sequence). The CDR3 is 14 amino acids. Full variable domain (missing parts from reference TRBV19 and TRBJ2-1): DGGITQSPKYLFRKEGQNVTLSCEQNLNHDAMYWYRQDPGQGLRLIYYSQIVNDFQKGDIAEGYSVSREKKESFPLTVTSAQKNPTAFYLCASSIPGAYNEQFFGPGTRLTVL.

The V gene is TRBV6-1, the J gene TRBJ1-2; 9 bases line up with TRBD1. The trim removed 5 bases at V and 4 bases at J, leaving 5 bases unmatched. The CDR3 is made up of 14 amino acids. The germline V gene has CDR1 MNHNS and CDR2 SASEGT. CDR3 coding DNA: TGTGCCAGCAGTACACAACAGGGGGCCTATGGCTACACCTTC. This sequence encodes CASSTQQGAYGYTF.

This clone was counted a single time. The chain carries TRBV5-1 and TRBJ1-1; TRBD1 might be the D (6 bases). The CDR3 spans 14 residues. Germline V CDR1 and CDR2: SGHRS, YFSETQ. Deletions cut 0 bases from V and 5 bases from J, with 11 bases between. The CDR3, as DNA: TGCGCCAGCAGCTTGGGGGGGCGTTGGACTGAAGCTTTCTTT. This codes for CASSLGGRWTEAFF.

This sequence joins TRBV14 and TRBJ2-7, with a possible D match to TRBD2 (5 bases). This CDR3 contains 17 residues. The germline CDR1 and CDR2 sequences are SGHDN and FVKESK. The ends were cut back, 5 bases at V and 3 bases at J, with 23 bases in the middle. CDR3 loop: CASSGGPLVGSGYEQYF. The CDR3 DNA reads as TGTGCCAGCAGCGGCGGGCCCCTAGTTGGCAGCGGCTACGAGCAGTACTTC.

The chain has TRBV29-1 and TRBJ1-2, with D possibly being TRBD1 (5 bases). This CDR3 is built from 14 residues. Germline CDR1 is SQVTM and CDR2 is ANQGSEA. V lost 4 bases, J lost 0 bases, and 12 bases lay in between. CDR3 DNA: TGCAGCGTTGGCCCGCGACAGACTAACTATGGCTACACCTTC. Residues: CSVGPRQTNYGYTF.

This chain joins TRBV28 and TRBJ1-3; 7 nucleotides align to TRBD1. Per the germline V gene, CDR1 is MDHEN and CDR2 is SYDVKM. V gave up 7 bases and J gave up 0 bases; unmatched junction bases: 6. CDR3 length: 15 residues. The CDR3 region is CASTIPGGSGNTIYF. CDR3 sequence (DNA): TGTGCCAGCACCATTCCAGGGGGCTCTGGAAACACCATATATTTT. Supplemented by reference TRBV28 and TRBJ1-3, the full variable domain reads DVKVTQSSRYLVKRTGEKVFLECVQDMDHENMFWYRQDPGLGLRLIYFSYDVKMKEKGDIPEGYSVSREKKERFSLILESASTNQTSMYLCASTIPGGSGNTIYFGEGSWLTVV.

The V gene is TRBV11-1, the J gene TRBJ2-7, with D perhaps matching TRBD2 (6 bases). The CDR3 runs to 13 residues. V lost 1 base, J lost 3 bases, and 7 bases lay in between. The germline V gene encodes CDR1 SGHAT and CDR2 FQDESV (reference sequence). The CDR3 reads CASSLGGDYEQYF. As DNA, the CDR3 is TGTGCCAGCAGCTTAGGCGGGGACTACGAGCAGTACTTC.

This sequence joins TRBV5-1 and TRBJ2-7; D possibly uses TRBD1 or TRBD2 (5 bases each). Germline V gene sequence: CDR1 SGHRS, CDR2 YFSETQ. The CDR3 has 14 amino acids. Trimming removed 4 bases at V and 2 bases at J, with 13 bases between. The CDR3 loop reads CASSPGTQTYEQYF. The CDR3 coding sequence is TGCGCCAGCAGCCCTGGGACCCAAACCTACGAGCAGTACTTC.